This section outlines one T cell receptor beta chain sequence together with its context. Its recognized antigen is unknown. No quality values exist for individual bases; no much larger clone is one base distant. The sequencer was an Illumina NovaSeq 6000. TCR cDNA was synthesized by 5'RACE template switching, through which a universal primer site and unique molecular identifiers were introduced. Priming of cDNA synthesis was performed from both the TCR alpha and TCR beta constant segments. Libraries were amplified in two PCR steps, with sample barcodes and sequencing adapters added in the second step. Sequencing of libraries was done on Illumina HiSeq 2500 (2x100 bp) or NovaSeq (2x150 bp). In the original analysis: MIGEC handled demultiplexing of reads and collapsing into UMI consensus sequences, while MiXCR performed V(D)J alignment. Clonotypes responding to the vaccine were identified with edgeR on replicate PBMC samples, with the criteria of FDR below 0.01 and a log2 fold change above 5 up to day 15. Each bulk clonotype received a CD4 or CD8 identity based on whether the sequenced CD4 or CD8 repertoire contained that clonotype at higher abundance. The raw public reads went through TCRdb reprocessing: fastp at Q25, MiXCR clone calling, in-frame beta chains kept. Records with the same CDR3 protein are collapsed into one entry carrying the most frequent genes and DNA. TCRdb, rather than the study authors, made the V and J calls. The table for this sample lists some 120,000 distinct CDR3 sequences; 15% of them were counted only once. The ten largest clonotypes hold roughly two fifths of the sample.

Sample treatment or condition, as interpreted from the label and publication: live attenuated yellow fever vaccine strain. A standard Ficoll-Paque protocol was used to isolate PBMCs from peripheral blood. Dynabeads CD4 and CD8 positive selection kits were used to isolate CD4 and CD8 T-cell fractions. RNA was extracted with TriZol from bulk PBMCs, CD4 and CD8 fractions, and dextramer-positive and dextramer-negative fractions. These data belong to a study of T cells after yellow fever vaccination (dated by TCRdb to between 2018 and 2020). For the wider study: The SMART-Seq v4 Ultra Low Input RNA kit was used to prepare libraries from fractions with low cell numbers. Blood was drawn at multiple timepoints before and after primary and secondary immunization, with bulk PBMC replicates and cell subsets isolated. To follow T-cell clones before and after both primary and booster YFV17D yellow fever vaccination, bulk TCR alpha and beta repertoires underwent longitudinal sequencing. Two healthy male donors made up the cohort, one aged 18 to 29 years and the other aged 30 to 40 years. The full study reports these points: After the booster, most clones that had expanded after primary vaccination were detected again (approximately 97% of CD4 and 70% to 90% of CD8), suggesting broad maintenance of memory. Computational filtering was needed because FACS-sorted repertoires could contain abundant contaminating clonotypes from the bulk population. Only two donors were included in the study, so the extent to which the findings can be generalized is limited. Compared with the primary T-cell response, the secondary T-cell response was weaker but faster, peaking on day 5 rather than day 15. A small share of clonotypes occurred in both CD4 and CD8 compartments, likely arising from convergent recombination.

The CDR3 holds 16 amino acids from the cysteine to the phenylalanine. Of the read, only the CDR3 DNA is kept; its 48 bases are in frame from base 1. Sequences PRHDT (CDR1) and FYEKMQ (CDR2) are obtained from the germline V gene (reference sequence). V is cut back by 4 bases and J by 0 bases, with 4 bases in the junction unmatched. The V gene is TRBV13 and the J gene is TRBJ1-1; TRBD1 matches 11 bases in the middle. This TCR came from a young man who received the YFV17D yellow fever vaccine. Here the sequenced sample was CD8+ T cells sorted from PBMCs, taken 5 days after the yellow fever booster vaccination. The DNA reads as follows: TGTGCCAGCAGCTACCGGACAGGGGGCTTGAACACTGAAGCTTTCTTT. Its protein is CASSYRTGGLNTEAFF.